This passage covers 7 T cell receptor beta chains from one sample sequenced in a study of T cells after posttransplantation cyclophosphamide. Generated by immunoSEQ multiplex PCR, the TCRdb table keeps only in-frame clones and is missing some. The table records 66,000 or so clones, over 85% of them present only once. Sample: PBMCs. The receptors stem from a woman in her thirties in good health and a related stem cell transplant donor.

V and J are TRBV19 and TRBJ1-5; TRBD1 is a possible D gene (6 bases). CDR3 length equals 13 residues. Looked up from germline, CDR1 is LNHDA and CDR2 is SQIVND (reference sequence). V was pared by 0 bases and J by 6 bases, with 6 bases between. DNA for the CDR3: TGTGCCAGTAGTATAGAAGGGGGTCAGCCCCAGCATTTT. This gives the protein CASSIEGGQPQHF.

The rearrangement links TRBV7-2 to TRBJ2-2; 10 bases are a match to TRBD2. The trim removed 4 bases at V and 6 bases at J, leaving 5 bases unmatched. CDR1 and CDR2 from the germline V gene are SGHTA and FQGNSA. This CDR3 has 15 amino acids. CDR3 sequence (DNA): TGTGCCAGCAGCTCGGGGACTAGCGTTGCCGGGGAGCTGTTTTTT. Translation: CASSSGTSVAGELFF.

The V gene is TRBV19, the J gene TRBJ1-5; weak D call: TRBD1 (5 bases). V dropped 1 base and J dropped 3 bases, with 7 bases sitting between them. The CDR3 contains 14 residues. In germline, CDR1 is LNHDA, CDR2 SQIVND (reference sequence). This chain's CDR3 is CASSIGGDNQPQHF. CDR3 nucleotides: TGTGCCAGTAGTATAGGGGGGGACAATCAGCCCCAGCATTTT.

The rearrangement uses TRBV6-6 and TRBJ2-7; D possibly corresponds to TRBD2 (5 bases). The germline V and J ends were trimmed by 8 bases and 6 bases, with 14 bases remaining between them. This CDR3 has 12 residues. The germline gives CDR1 MNHNY, CDR2 SVGAGI (reference sequence). The CDR3 here is CASLQRASEQYF. Written as DNA, the CDR3 is TGTGCCAGCCTACAGAGGGCCTCCGAGCAGTACTTC.

The chain combines TRBV19 with TRBJ1-6; TRBD1 agrees at 8 bases. Trimming cost V 4 bases and J 3 bases; bases outside gene matches: 2. Germline V CDR1 and CDR2: LNHDA, SQIVND (reference sequence). The CDR3 contains 15 residues. The CDR3 nucleotides read TGTGCCAGTAGTACCGACAGGGGCTATAATTCACCCCTCCACTTT. It is translated as CASSTDRGYNSPLHF. Full variable domain (rest looked up from reference TRBV19 and TRBJ1-6): DGGITQSPKYLFRKEGQNVTLSCEQNLNHDAMYWYRQDPGQGLRLIYYSQIVNDFQKGDIAEGYSVSREKKESFPLTVTSAQKNPTAFYLCASSTDRGYNSPLHFGNGTRLTVT.

V gene TRBV19 combines with J gene TRBJ2-7; D is perhaps TRBD2 (5 bases). Germline loops: CDR1 LNHDA, CDR2 SQIVND (reference sequence). The CDR3 consists of 13 residues. V was clipped by 5 bases and J by 1 base, with 9 bases between them. The CDR3 region is CASSDGISYEQYF. Written as DNA, the CDR3 is TGTGCCAGTAGTGACGGGATTTCCTACGAGCAGTACTTC.

CDR3 sequence: CASSSGGSYGYTF. The CDR3 DNA reads TGTGCCAGCAGCTCGGGAGGCTCCTATGGCTACACCTTC. The chain is built from TRBV5-4 and TRBJ1-2; D is uncertain. The CDR3 length is 13 residues. Germline loops: CDR1 SGHNT, CDR2 YYREEE (reference sequence). The ends were cut back, 3 bases at V and 4 bases at J, with 10 bases in the middle.